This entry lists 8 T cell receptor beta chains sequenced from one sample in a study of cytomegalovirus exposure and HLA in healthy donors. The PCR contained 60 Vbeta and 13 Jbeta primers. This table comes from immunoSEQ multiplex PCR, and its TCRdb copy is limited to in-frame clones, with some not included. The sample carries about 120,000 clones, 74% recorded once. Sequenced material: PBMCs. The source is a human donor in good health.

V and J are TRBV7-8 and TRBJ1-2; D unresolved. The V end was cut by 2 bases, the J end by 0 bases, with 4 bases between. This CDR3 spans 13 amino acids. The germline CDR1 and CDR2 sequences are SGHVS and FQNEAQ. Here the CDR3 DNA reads TGTGCCAGCAGCTTACCCTCTAACTATGGCTACACCTTC. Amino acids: CASSLPSNYGYTF.

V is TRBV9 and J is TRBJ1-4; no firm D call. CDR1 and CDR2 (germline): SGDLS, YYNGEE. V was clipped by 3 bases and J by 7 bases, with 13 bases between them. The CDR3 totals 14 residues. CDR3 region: CASSATGVVEKLFF. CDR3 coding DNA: TGTGCCAGCAGCGCAACCGGGGTCGTTGAAAAACTGTTTTTT.

CDR3 region: CASSRRTGGYQPQHF. The CDR3, as DNA: TGTGCCAGCAGCCGGCGGACAGGGGGATATCAGCCCCAGCATTTT. This chain uses TRBV5-6 with TRBJ1-5; 10 bases are a match to TRBD1. Germline V lookup: CDR1 SGHDT, CDR2 YYEEEE. V shed 4 bases, J shed 5 bases, and the junction held 6 bases outside the gene matches. The CDR3 sequence is 15 residues long.

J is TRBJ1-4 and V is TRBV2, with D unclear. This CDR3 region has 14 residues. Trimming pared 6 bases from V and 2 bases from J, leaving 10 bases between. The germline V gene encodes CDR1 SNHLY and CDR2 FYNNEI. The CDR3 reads CASSPDSTNEKLFF. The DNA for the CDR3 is TGTGCCAGCAGCCCGGACTCCACTAATGAAAAACTGTTTTTT.

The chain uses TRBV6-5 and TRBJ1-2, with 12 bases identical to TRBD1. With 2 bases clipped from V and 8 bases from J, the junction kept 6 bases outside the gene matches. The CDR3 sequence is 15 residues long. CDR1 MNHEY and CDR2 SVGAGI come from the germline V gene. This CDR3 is CASSYGTGGLGGYTF. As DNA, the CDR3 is TGTGCCAGCAGTTACGGGACAGGGGGCTTAGGGGGCTACACCTTC.

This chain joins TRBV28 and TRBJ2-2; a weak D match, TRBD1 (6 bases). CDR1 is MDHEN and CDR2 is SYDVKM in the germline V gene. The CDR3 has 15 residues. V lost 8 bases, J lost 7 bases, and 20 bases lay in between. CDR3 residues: CASGSGVLSNGELFF. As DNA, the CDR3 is TGTGCCAGCGGGTCAGGGGTTTTAAGTAACGGGGAGCTGTTTTTT.

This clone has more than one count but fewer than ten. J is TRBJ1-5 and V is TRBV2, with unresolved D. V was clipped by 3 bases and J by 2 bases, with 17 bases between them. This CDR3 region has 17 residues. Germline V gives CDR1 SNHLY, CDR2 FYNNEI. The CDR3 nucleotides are TGTGCCAGCAGTGAGCCTTTCCCTCCGGAGGGCAATCAGCCCCAGCATTTT. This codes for CASSEPFPPEGNQPQHF.

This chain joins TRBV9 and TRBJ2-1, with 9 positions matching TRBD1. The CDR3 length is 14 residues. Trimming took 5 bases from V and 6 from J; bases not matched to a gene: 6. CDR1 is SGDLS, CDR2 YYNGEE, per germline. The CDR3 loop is CASSRQGGFNEQFF. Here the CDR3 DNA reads TGTGCCAGCAGTAGACAGGGGGGGTTCAATGAGCAGTTCTTC.